This T cell receptor beta chain was retrieved from a study of shared clonotypes between healthy human individuals. Per the original methods: ImmunoSEQ sequences covered only the junction and lacked quality scores; filtering therefore differed. The protocol was immunoSEQ multiplex PCR, while the TCRdb copy is restricted to in-frame clones and leaves out a portion. The DNA was the basis for D and trimming; V, J and clone size are from that table. The repertoire holds millions of clones, just over 90% seen once, with more than 0.12% in the top ten. A split of CD4+ cells into CD45RA+ naive and CD45RA-negative memory subsets was performed. CDR1 and CDR2 from the germline V gene are SNHLY and FYNNEI. The CDR3 contains 12 residues. The V gene end was trimmed by 9 bases and the J gene end by 6 bases; junction bases not matched to a gene: 6.

This receptor was taken from a man between 18 and 29 years old in good health. The sequenced sample consisted of naive CD4+ T cells sorted from blood. The subset: CD45RA+ positively selected. The J gene is TRBJ2-7, the V gene TRBV2; 9 bases match TRBD1. CDR3 loop: CASDGTGLEQYF. The CDR3 coding sequence is TGTGCCAGTGATGGGACAGGGCTCGAGCAGTACTTC.